Listed here are 31 T cell receptor beta chains from one sample, sequenced in a study of shared clonotypes between healthy human individuals. Repertoires were generated with immunoSEQ multiplex PCR, while TCRdb's copy carries only in-frame clones and drops some. The repertoire holds approximately 530,000 clones, with 90% to 97% as singletons. The sample consisted of naive CD4+ T cells sorted from blood. Subset defined: CD45RA+ positively selected. These receptors all come from a woman aged 25 to 39 in good health.

The chain employs TRBV2 and TRBJ2-5, with D possibly TRBD1 on 7 matching bases. The J call could be wrong; TRBJ2-7 is a better fit for the DNA end. The CDR3 is made up of 15 amino acids. Looked up from germline, CDR1 is SNHLY and CDR2 is FYNNEI. DNA of the CDR3: TGTGCCAGCAGGATCCCAGGGGGGCGGACCTACGAGCAGTACTTC. Translation: CASRIPGGRTYEQYF.

CDR3 protein: CASSRLAGGPSAQYF. CDR3 sequence (DNA): TGTGCCAGCAGCCGACTAGCGGGAGGCCCTTCGGCCCAGTACTTC. The V gene is TRBV6-5, the J gene TRBJ2-5; 13 positions match TRBD2. CDR1 is MNHEY and CDR2 is SVGAGI in the germline V gene. The V and J ends lost 6 bases and 9 bases, in that order; junction bases with no gene match: 10. The CDR3 is 15 residues long.

The gene calls are TRBV27 and TRBJ1-1; 9 positions agree with TRBD1. The trim removed 5 bases at V and 4 bases at J, leaving 8 bases unmatched. This CDR3 region has 15 residues. Germline V gene lookup returns CDR1 MNHEY and CDR2 SMNVEV (reference sequence). As DNA, the CDR3 is TGTGCCAGCAGTCAAAGGACAGGGGCCCGCACTGAAGCTTTCTTT. Amino acids: CASSQRTGARTEAFF.

The chain carries TRBV5-4 and TRBJ1-1; D perhaps matches TRBD1 (6 bases). The CDR3 has 15 residues. Germline V gene sequence: CDR1 SGHNT, CDR2 YYREEE (reference sequence). V was clipped by 0 bases and J by 1 base, with 10 bases between them. CDR3 bases: TGTGCCAGCAGCTTGGGGGACATTCAGAACACTGAAGCTTTCTTT. Its protein product is CASSLGDIQNTEAFF.

The V and J genes are TRBV9 and TRBJ2-3; no clear D. The V end lost 3 bases, the J end lost 5 bases, and 16 bases lay between the germline ends. Germline V gene data show CDR1 as SGDLS and CDR2 as YYNGEE. The CDR3 extends over 15 amino acids. The CDR3 region is CASSAHSGLGDTQYF. Here the CDR3 DNA reads TGTGCCAGCAGCGCCCACTCGGGCTTGGGAGATACGCAGTATTTT.

This chain links TRBV6-5 with TRBJ2-1, with D tentatively TRBD1 (6 bases). Trimming removed 5 bases at V and 2 bases at J, with 13 bases between. The CDR3 contains 15 residues. Germline CDR1 is MNHEY and CDR2 is SVGAGI. The CDR3 DNA follows: TGTGCCAGCAGTCCCGACAGGTCCCCCTACAATGAGCAGTTCTTC. Translation gives CASSPDRSPYNEQFF.

The rearrangement uses TRBV7-9 and TRBJ2-7; 9 bases map to TRBD2. The V gene's germline CDR1 is SEHNR and CDR2 FQNEAQ (reference sequence). V trimming: 4 bases; J trimming: 5 bases; junction bases outside the gene matches: 3. This CDR3 has 13 residues. The CDR3, as DNA: TGTGCCAGCAGCTCGTGGACTAGCGACGAGCAGTACTTC. Its protein is CASSSWTSDEQYF.

The chain joins TRBV6-5 to TRBJ2-5; D is unclear. With the DNA end fitting TRBJ2-7 better, the J assignment may be wrong. Germline V gene lookup returns CDR1 MNHEY and CDR2 SVGAGI. CDR3 size: 15 residues. The CDR3 bases are TGTGCCAGCAGTTACGGACGGTCCTCGGTCTACGAGCAGTACTTC. It codes for CASSYGRSSVYEQYF.

This chain connects TRBV28 to TRBJ2-1; 10 bases fit TRBD2. The V gene's germline CDR1 is MDHEN and CDR2 SYDVKM. Trimming removed 5 bases from V and 0 bases from J; junction bases left unmatched: 4. There are 16 residues in the CDR3. CDR3 DNA sequence: TGTGCCAGCAGTGAAGCTAGCGGGAGCTCCTACAATGAGCAGTTCTTC. This translates into CASSEASGSSYNEQFF.

The gene calls are TRBV7-7 and TRBJ2-5; D may be TRBD2 (8 bases). The V and J ends lost 5 bases and 7 bases respectively, with 23 bases between them. CDR1 is SSHAT, CDR2 FNYEAQ, per germline (reference sequence). This CDR3 contains 16 residues. As DNA, the CDR3 is TGTGCCAGCAGCACACTAGCGGCTAGGACAGGAGGGACCCAGTACTTC. It is translated as CASSTLAARTGGTQYF.

This chain connects TRBV6-5 to TRBJ1-2; D is perhaps TRBD1 (6 bases). The germline V and J ends were trimmed by 0 bases and 2 bases, with 13 bases remaining between them. The CDR3 is 16 residues long. The germline gives CDR1 MNHEY, CDR2 SVGAGI. The CDR3: CASSYSNLRGNYGYTF. In DNA form, the CDR3 reads TGTGCCAGCAGTTACTCGAACCTCAGGGGAAACTATGGCTACACCTTC.

The CDR3 DNA is TGTGCCAGCAGCTCCTCCTCGGGGACAGATAACTATGGCTACACCTTC. It is translated as CASSSSSGTDNYGYTF. V and J are TRBV13 and TRBJ1-2; 7 bases line up with TRBD1. The CDR3 runs to 16 residues. Germline trimming cut 4 bases from V and 1 base from J; bases unmatched to any gene: 9. Germline lookup yields CDR1 PRHDT and CDR2 FYEKMQ (reference sequence). The full variable domain, completed using reference TRBV13 and TRBJ1-2, is AAGVIQSPRHLIKEKRETATLKCYPIPRHDTVYWYQQGPGQDPQFLISFYEKMQSDKGSIPDRFSAQQFSDYHSELNMSSLELGDSALYFCASSSSSGTDNYGYTFGSGTRLTVV.

This chain joins TRBV6-5 and TRBJ2-7; tentatively, D is TRBD2 (5 bases). Germline CDR1 is MNHEY and CDR2 is SVGAGI. V was pared by 5 bases and J by 2 bases, with 13 bases between. The CDR3 runs 14 residues. In DNA, the CDR3 is TGTGCCAGCAGTCCCCAGCGAGGGACCTACGAGCAGTACTTC. Encoded protein: CASSPQRGTYEQYF.

This clone was recorded once. CDR3: CASSPTTNTGELFF. As DNA, the CDR3 is TGCGCCAGCAGCCCGACTACGAACACCGGGGAGCTGTTTTTT. The genes are TRBV5-1 and TRBJ2-2, with D perhaps TRBD2 (5 bases). The germline gives CDR1 SGHRS, CDR2 YFSETQ. V was pared by 4 bases and J by 0 bases, with 7 bases between. The CDR3 runs 14 residues. Together with reference TRBV5-1 and TRBJ2-2, the CDR3 gives the full variable domain: KAGVTQTPRYLIKTRGQQVTLSCSPISGHRSVSWYQQTPGQGLQFLFEYFSETQRNKGNFPGRFSGRQFSNSRSEMNVSTLELGDSALYLCASSPTTNTGELFFGEGSRLTVL.

The V call is TRBV19, the J call TRBJ1-2; D is undetermined. The CDR3 totals 12 residues. Per the germline V gene, CDR1 is LNHDA and CDR2 is SQIVND (reference sequence). Trimming removed 5 bases from V and 4 bases from J, with 8 bases in between. The CDR3, as DNA: TGTGCCAGTAGTGCAGCGTTCTATGGCTACACCTTC. Translation gives CASSAAFYGYTF.

This sequence joins TRBV9 and TRBJ2-2, with D hard to call. V was cut by 2 bases and J by 6 bases, with 5 bases left in between. Germline-derived CDR1 and CDR2 are SGDLS and YYNGEE. CDR3 length equals 12 residues. The DNA of the CDR3 is TGTGCCAGCAGCGTTTACGCCGGGGAGCTGTTTTTT. Protein: CASSVYAGELFF.

About this clone itself: In the same sample, other DNA sequences code for this CDR3. The gene calls are TRBV9 and TRBJ2-3, with 7 bases identical to TRBD2. The length of the CDR3 is 16 residues. Germline CDR1 and CDR2: SGDLS and YYNGEE. The junction had 6 bases not matched to a gene; V was cut back by 0 bases and J by 2 bases. CDR3 loop: CASSVGTSSYTDTQYF. The CDR3 nucleotides read TGTGCCAGCAGCGTAGGGACTAGTAGTTACACAGATACGCAGTATTTT.

V gene TRBV27 combines with J gene TRBJ2-3; 10 bases align to TRBD2. CDR1 and CDR2 (germline): MNHEY, SMNVEV (reference sequence). The V segment lost 6 bases and the J segment 10 bases; nucleotides outside the gene matches: 25. The CDR3 runs 19 residues. The CDR3 DNA reads TGTGCCAGCAGCGAAAGACTAGCGGGTCTAAGGGTCCACGGTCAGGCGCAGTATTTT. It is translated as CASSERLAGLRVHGQAQYF.

V and J are TRBV28 and TRBJ1-1, with D uncertain. The ends were cut back, 4 bases at V and 3 bases at J, with 9 bases in the middle. The germline CDR1 and CDR2 sequences are MDHEN and SYDVKM. The CDR3 spans 13 residues. This CDR3 reads CASSSPPYTEAFF. DNA for the CDR3: TGTGCCAGCAGTTCCCCCCCGTACACTGAAGCTTTCTTT. Full variable domain (outside the CDR3, taken from reference TRBV28 and TRBJ1-1): DVKVTQSSRYLVKRTGEKVFLECVQDMDHENMFWYRQDPGLGLRLIYFSYDVKMKEKGDIPEGYSVSREKKERFSLILESASTNQTSMYLCASSSPPYTEAFFGQGTRLTVV.

The chain employs TRBV2 and TRBJ1-2; D ambiguous. This CDR3 contains 15 residues. Germline values: CDR1 SNHLY, CDR2 FYNNEI. V was pared by 7 bases and J by 0 bases, with 15 bases between. The CDR3 loop is CASKLDGLSNYGYTF. The CDR3, as DNA: TGTGCCAGCAAGCTGGACGGATTATCTAACTATGGCTACACCTTC.

The chain uses TRBV5-1 and TRBJ2-5; D unclear. The DNA end favors TRBJ2-7, so the J call may be wrong. This CDR3 has 16 amino acids. Germline V lookup: CDR1 SGHRS, CDR2 YFSETQ. The CDR3 nucleotides read TGCGCCAGCAGCTTGGTCGGCCAGGACCTTCCCTACGAGCAGTACTTC. This translates into CASSLVGQDLPYEQYF.

V is TRBV10-1 and J is TRBJ2-3, with 13 positions matching TRBD2. From germline, CDR1 is WNHNN and CDR2 SYGVQD (reference sequence). This CDR3 has 14 amino acids. Unmatched junction bases numbered 4, after V lost 3 bases and J lost 10 bases. The CDR3 DNA follows: TGCGCCAGCAGTGATGGACTAGCGGGAGTCGCGCAGTATTTT. Its protein is CASSDGLAGVAQYF.

This clone was observed a single time. The chain links TRBV7-6 to TRBJ2-3; the D call may be TRBD1 or TRBD2 (5 bases each). Germline CDR1 is SGHVS and CDR2 is FNYEAQ. This CDR3 has 17 residues. V shed 2 bases and J shed 4 bases, with 19 bases lying between them. The CDR3 loop is CASSLNDRGAGADTQYF. The CDR3, as DNA: TGTGCCAGCAGCTTAAACGACCGGGGCGCTGGGGCAGATACGCAGTATTTT. Based on the CDR3 plus reference TRBV7-6 and TRBJ2-3, the full variable domain is GAGVSQSPRYKVTKRGQDVALRCDPISGHVSLYWYRQALGQGPEFLTYFNYEAQQDKSGLPNDRFSAERPEGSISTLTIQRTEQRDSAMYRCASSLNDRGAGADTQYFGPGTRLTVL.

This chain connects TRBV5-1 to TRBJ2-1, with a tentative D call TRBD2 (5 bases). The CDR3 runs 17 residues. The V gene lost 0 bases and the J gene lost 0 bases, with 13 bases spanning the gap. The germline CDR1 and CDR2 sequences are SGHRS and YFSETQ. The chain's CDR3 is CASSLAGGLSSYNEQFF. The CDR3 nucleotides are TGCGCCAGCAGCTTGGCCGGCGGGCTGAGCTCCTACAATGAGCAGTTCTTC.

The chain is built from TRBV28 and TRBJ2-1, with TRBD2 as a possible D gene (6 bases). Trimming took off 2 bases at V and 0 bases at J, with 11 bases between the two ends. The germline V gene has CDR1 MDHEN and CDR2 SYDVKM. This CDR3 comprises 16 residues. CDR3 DNA: TGTGCCAGCAGTTTAGTACTAGCATTCTCCTACAATGAGCAGTTCTTC. This codes for CASSLVLAFSYNEQFF.

The V call is TRBV19, the J call TRBJ2-6; perhaps TRBD2 as D (6 bases). Germline V lookup: CDR1 LNHDA, CDR2 SQIVND (reference sequence). Deletions cut 2 bases from V and 3 bases from J, with 8 bases between. The CDR3 runs 15 residues. In DNA form, the CDR3 reads TGTGCCAGTAGTATACAGGGAGGTGGGGCCAACGTCCTGACTTTC. Residues: CASSIQGGGANVLTF.

The chain combines TRBV15 with TRBJ2-1, with 10 bases fitting TRBD2. The CDR3 runs to 16 residues. V gave up 5 bases and J gave up 3 bases; unmatched junction bases: 7. Germline CDR1 and CDR2: LNHNV and YYDKDF (reference sequence). Written as DNA, the CDR3 is TGTGCCACCAGCGGGTATACTAGCGGGGTCTACAATGAGCAGTTCTTC. It is translated as CATSGYTSGVYNEQFF.

Worth noting for this clone: Because the CDR3's place on the DNA is in doubt, the DNA is left out and the CDR3 is given as listed by TCRdb. The CDR3 spells CATSSTSREGEQYF. The chain carries TRBV15 and TRBJ2-7; the table assigns TRBD2, which was not confirmed against the DNA. The CDR3 has 14 amino acids, counting both end residues. Germline CDR1 is LNHNV and CDR2 is YYDKDF (reference sequence).

The CDR3: CASSLASSGLLSSYEQYF. The CDR3 DNA sequence: TGTGCCAGCAGCTTAGCTTCTAGCGGGTTGCTTAGCTCCTACGAGCAGTACTTC. The J gene is TRBJ2-7, the V gene TRBV7-2, with 8 nucleotides matching TRBD2. The junction had 10 bases not matched to a gene; V was cut back by 0 bases and J by 0 bases. From germline, CDR1 is SGHTA and CDR2 FQGNSA. CDR3 length: 18 residues.

V gene TRBV9 combines with J gene TRBJ1-5; tentatively, D is TRBD1 (6 bases). This CDR3 region has 14 residues. Germline V gene sequence: CDR1 SGDLS, CDR2 YYNGEE. V was cut by 3 bases and J by 4 bases, with 11 bases left in between. DNA for the CDR3: TGTGCCAGCAGCGCATCCCAGGGGAATCAGCCCCAGCATTTT. This encodes CASSASQGNQPQHF.

This clone has more than one count but fewer than ten. This sequence joins TRBV19 and TRBJ1-5; 7 bases agree with TRBD1. V dropped 8 bases and J dropped 11; count of bases not matched to a gene: 9. This CDR3 is 12 amino acids long. Germline V gene data show CDR1 as LNHDA and CDR2 as SQIVND (reference sequence). The CDR3 region has the DNA TGTGCCAGTGGGACAGTCGGAGCCTCCCAGCATTTT. This codes for CASGTVGASQHF. The full variable domain, completed using reference TRBV19 and TRBJ1-5, is DGGITQSPKYLFRKEGQNVTLSCEQNLNHDAMYWYRQDPGQGLRLIYYSQIVNDFQKGDIAEGYSVSREKKESFPLTVTSAQKNPTAFYLCASGTVGASQHFGDGTRLSIL.